This T cell receptor beta chain was identified during a study of OX40 agonist ivuxolimab in advanced cancers. On the study more broadly: Eligibility admitted prior anti-PD-1, anti-PD-L1 or anti-CTLA-4 therapy; 30% to 40% had some.

Study-wide points: In CD8+ T cells, expanded clones were on average more numerous than in CD4+.

Libraries were prepared by immunoSEQ multiplex PCR; TCRdb keeps only in-frame clonotypes and omits some of them. Seen here are tens of thousands of clones, 70% to 90% observed once, and the top ten hold roughly 9.7%. Regarding this clone: Its cognate antigen is unknown.

The sequences come from CD4+ or CD8+ T cells sorted from blood, collected in a trial of the OX40 agonist ivuxolimab. The sequence came from an adult with an advanced solid tumor such as melanoma, head and neck, liver or kidney cancer.

The CDR3 loop is CASSSPGPQHF. The CDR3 coding sequence is TGTGCCAGCAGCTCGCCCGGGCCCCAGCATTTT. The V gene is TRBV5-5, the J gene TRBJ1-5, with D uncertain. There are 11 residues in the CDR3. Per the germline V gene, CDR1 is SGHKS and CDR2 is YYEKEE (reference sequence). Trimming stripped 3 bases from V and 9 bases from J, with 7 bases between.